Listed below are T cell receptor beta chains from one sample, sequenced in a study of blood T cell repertoires in COVID-19. Clones were read by immunoSEQ multiplex PCR, and TCRdb kept only the in-frame ones, dropping some. The sample consists of roughly 390,000 clones, more than 75% of them appearing once. The sequenced sample consisted of peripheral blood. The receptors were gathered from a woman aged 25 to 39 with COVID-19, enrolled during active disease. The CDR3 runs from the conserved cysteine through the conserved F or W. D genes are given only for firm matches. Not every row has a clone size; where given, it reads once, few, many or a size class.

v_call	clone_size	d_call	j_call	cdr3_nt	cdr3_aa
TRBV7-8	.	.	TRBJ2-2	TGTGCCAGCAGCCCGGGGACCGGGGAGCTGTTTTTT	CASSPGTGELFF
TRBV5-6	.	TRBD1	TRBJ2-7	TGTGCCAGCAGCACCTACCGGGACAGTCACGAGCAGTACTTC	CASSTYRDSHEQYF
TRBV11-2	.	.	TRBJ2-3	TGTGCCAGCAGTTCAGGGTTTGCCCCAGATACGCAGTATTTT	CASSSGFAPDTQYF
TRBV18	.	TRBD1	TRBJ2-5	TGTGCCAGCAACCCAGGGGGCGTAGGGGAGACCCAGTACTTC	CASNPGGVGETQYF
TRBV10-3	.	TRBD1	TRBJ2-4	TGTGCCATCAGTGAGTTCCGGGACAGGGAGGGAGCGGCTAGAGCCAAAAACATTCAGTACTTC	CAISEFRDREGAARAKNIQYF
TRBV3-1/TRBV3-2	.	TRBD1	TRBJ2-7	TGTGCCAGCAGCCCCCTACGGGACAGCTACGAGCAGTACTTC	CASSPLRDSYEQYF
TRBV5-1	.	TRBD2	TRBJ2-1	TGCGCCAGCAGGCTAGGGACTAGCGGGAGGCGTGAGCAGTTCTTC	CASRLGTSGRREQFF
TRBV19	.	.	TRBJ2-2	TGTGCCAGTAGTACCGCTCGACAGAACACCGGGGAGCTGTTTTTT	CASSTARQNTGELFF
TRBV9	.	TRBD2	TRBJ2-1	TGTGCCAGCAGGGGACTAGAGAGTGAGCAGTTCTTC	CASRGLESEQFF
TRBV5-1	.	TRBD2	TRBJ2-1	TGCGCCAGCAGCTTGGGAGCCCTAGCGGGAGGCTACAATGAGCAGTTCTTC	CASSLGALAGGYNEQFF
TRBV28	few	TRBD1	TRBJ2-1	TGTGCCACCGTAAAATGGACAGGGAACAATGAGCAGTTCTTC	CATVKWTGNNEQFF
TRBV18	.	TRBD1	TRBJ2-1	TGTGCCAGCTCACCGGGACAGGGGGGACTGTTTGAGCAGTTCTTC	CASSPGQGGLFEQFF
TRBV7-9	.	TRBD1	TRBJ1-4	TGTGCCAGCAGCTTAGCAGGGGGCAATGAAAAACTGTTTTTT	CASSLAGGNEKLFF
TRBV30	.	.	TRBJ1-1	TGTGCCTGGAGGAGCGGGGGGAACACTGAAGCTTTCTTT	CAWRSGGNTEAFF
TRBV9	once	TRBD2	TRBJ2-7	TGTGCCAGCAGCGTAGATCGAGCGGGAGTTAGGGAGCAGTACTTC	CASSVDRAGVREQYF
TRBV7-3	.	TRBD1	TRBJ2-3	TGTGCCAGCAGCTTTGGACAGGGGAACACAGATACGCAGTATTTT	CASSFGQGNTDTQYF
TRBV7-2	.	.	TRBJ2-2	TGTGCCAGCAGCTCCTCCAACACCGGGGAGCTGTTTTTT	CASSSSNTGELFF
TRBV19	.	TRBD2	TRBJ2-7	TGTGCCAGTAGCTCGACTAGCGGGAGGGCCTCCGAGCAGTACTTC	CASSSTSGRASEQYF
TRBV6-5	.	.	TRBJ2-1	TGTGCCAGCAGCCAATACAATGAGCAGTTCTTC	CASSQYNEQFF
TRBV12-3/TRBV12-4	.	.	TRBJ2-4	TGTGCCACCGCGACGGGGGACATTCAGTACTTC	CATATGDIQYF
TRBV6-5	few	TRBD1	TRBJ2-7	TGTGCCAGCAGAGGACAGGGAGGTCAAGAGCAGTACTTC	CASRGQGGQEQYF
TRBV19	.	TRBD1	TRBJ2-2	TGTGCCAGTTGCGGGACAGGGGGCACCGGGGAGCTGTTTTTT	CASCGTGGTGELFF
TRBV11-2	.	.	TRBJ2-1	TGTGCCAGCAGCCTCTACATGCGGGCCCCTGGAGGTGAGCAGTTCTTC	CASSLYMRAPGGEQFF
TRBV29-1	.	TRBD1	TRBJ1-2	TGCAGCGTTGAGCAGGGGGAAGGCTACACCTTC	CSVEQGEGYTF
TRBV3-1/TRBV3-2	few	TRBD1	TRBJ1-2	TGTGCCAGCAGCCCTGGGACAGGGCCGATCTATGGCTACACCTTC	CASSPGTGPIYGYTF
TRBV19	.	.	TRBJ2-4	TGTGCCAGTACCCCTACTACAGGACCACTAGCCAAAAACATTCAGTACTTC	CASTPTTGPLAKNIQYF
TRBV9	.	TRBD2	TRBJ2-1	TGTGCCAGCAGCGCCTTAGCGGGAGGGGTAAATGAGCAGTTCTTC	CASSALAGGVNEQFF
TRBV5-4	few	.	TRBJ2-2	TGTGCCAGCAGCTTGTCAGCGGGTTCGAACACCGGGGAGCTGTTTTTT	CASSLSAGSNTGELFF
TRBV7-6	few	.	TRBJ2-7	TGTGCCAGCAGCTTAGTGGGTTTCGGAGTTTACGAGCAGTACTTC	CASSLVGFGVYEQYF
TRBV19	.	.	TRBJ1-5	TGTGCCAGTAGTATCGTGGGGAGTAGCAATCAGCCCCAGCATTTT	CASSIVGSSNQPQHF
TRBV30	.	.	TRBJ2-1	TGTGCCTGGAGTGTACTTGGAGCGGCGGAGTTCTTC	CAWSVLGAAEFF
TRBV6-4	.	TRBD1	TRBJ1-3	TGTGCCAGCAGGAGGGACAGCAACTCTGGAAACACCATATATTTT	CASRRDSNSGNTIYF
TRBV5-1	.	TRBD1	TRBJ2-2	TGCGCCAGCAGGCGGACAGGGGGCAGCTCGAACACCGGGGAGCTGTTTTTT	CASRRTGGSSNTGELFF
TRBV9	.	.	TRBJ1-2	TGTGCCAGCAGCGTAGGCGGACAACAGGGATCGACCTATGGCTACACCTTC	CASSVGGQQGSTYGYTF
TRBV27	.	TRBD1	TRBJ2-7	TGTGCCAGCAGTGCCTCGGACAGGGCCGGGGAGCAGTACTTC	CASSASDRAGEQYF
TRBV14	.	TRBD1	TRBJ2-7	TGTGCCAGCAGCCACGGACAGGGGGCATACGAGCAGTACTTC	CASSHGQGAYEQYF
TRBV5-1	few	.	TRBJ2-7	TGCGCCAGCAGCCCTAGCGCGAACTACGAGCAGTACTTC	CASSPSANYEQYF
TRBV15	.	.	TRBJ1-2	TGTGCCACCAGCAGAGCAAGATCGGGGGACCTCTTTGGCTACACCTTC	CATSRARSGDLFGYTF
TRBV7-2	.	.	TRBJ1-5	TGTGCCAGCAGCCCGGGGGGGGCTCGCAATCAGCCCCAGCATTTT	CASSPGGARNQPQHF
TRBV5-5	.	.	TRBJ2-3	TGTGCCAGCAGCTTCCCGGGTTCAGATACGCAGTATTTT	CASSFPGSDTQYF
TRBV28	.	TRBD2	TRBJ2-3	TGTGCCAGCGGGTTACCTGACGGGGGGGCCCGGTTTAATACGCAGTATTTT	CASGLPDGGARFNTQYF
TRBV6-1	.	.	TRBJ1-6	TGTGCCAGCAGTGAAGCGCTTCGGGGGGGTGTTTATAATTCACCCCTCCACTTT	CASSEALRGGVYNSPLHF
TRBV20-1	once	.	TRBJ2-1	TGCAGTGCTAGTATCTGGGCAGGGGACGAGCAGTTCTTC	CSASIWAGDEQFF
TRBV28	.	.	TRBJ2-7	TGTGCCAGCAGTTTCGGTTGGGGCGATAGAGACTACGAGCAGTACTTC	CASSFGWGDRDYEQYF
TRBV30	.	TRBD2	TRBJ2-2	TGTGCCTGGAGTTATGGACTAGCCACCGGGGAGCTGTTTTTT	CAWSYGLATGELFF
TRBV25-1	.	TRBD1	TRBJ2-5	TGTGCCAGCAGTGAATACCGACAGGGCGGGGAGACCCAGTACTTC	CASSEYRQGGETQYF
TRBV7-3	.	.	TRBJ2-1	TGTGCCAGCAGCTCCTCGATACGAGGGAATGAGCAGTTCTTC	CASSSSIRGNEQFF